These T cell receptor beta chains were read from a single sample in a study of neurological immune-mediated disorders. TCRdb itself ran the 5' RACE reads through MiXCR, one entry per CDR3 protein. The sample records some 26,000 distinct CDR3 sequences, less than 8.5% being singletons. The sequenced sample consisted of PBMCs. The receptors stem from a woman aged 50 to 65 in good health. Each CDR3 is given with its conserved first and last residue. D genes are given only for firm matches. A row's size may be missing; if present it is once, few, many or a size class.

>many|TRBJ1-6|NA|TRBV20-1
CSALQGLGSPLHF
>many|TRBJ2-5|TRBD1|TRBV20-1
CSASPTGVGETQYF
>many|TRBJ1-6|NA|TRBV5-1
CASSQETGGVSPLHF
>many|TRBJ2-3|NA|TRBV7-2
CASRETEGDTQYF
>many|TRBJ2-7|TRBD2|TRBV20-1
CSARSRQLADSYEQYF
>many|TRBJ2-2|NA|TRBV12-3/TRBV12-4
CASSFAGRNTGELFF
>many|TRBJ2-1|TRBD2|TRBV20-1
CSARPLAGVGNEQFF
>many|TRBJ2-3|TRBD2|TRBV9
CASSVGGSSVGDTQYF
>many|TRBJ2-1|TRBD1|TRBV3-1
CASSRGQGAYNEQFF
>NA|TRBJ1-4|NA|TRBV19
CASSQISEKLFF
>many|TRBJ2-2|NA|TRBV7-9
CASSPDGNTGELFF
>many|TRBJ1-4|NA|TRBV28
CASRDATGTLEKLFF
>many|TRBJ1-2|TRBD1|TRBV7-2
CASSSTGTGAHGYTF
>NA|TRBJ2-4|NA|TRBV18
CASSPRTGLAKNIQYF
>many|TRBJ2-5|NA|TRBV20-1
CSVRRDQETQYF
>many|TRBJ1-2|NA|TRBV7-2
CASSVDGERLRGYTF
>many|TRBJ1-5|TRBD1|TRBV20-1
CSARRTGQEAQHF
>many|TRBJ1-1|NA|TRBV5-5
CASSLMAGFFTEAFF
>many|TRBJ1-4|TRBD1|TRBV20-1
CSAEGAGTNEKLFF
>few|TRBJ2-7|TRBD1|TRBV28
CASRRQGANYEQYF
>many|TRBJ2-1|NA|TRBV5-6
CASSLGGRGTYNEQFF
>many|TRBJ1-2|TRBD1|TRBV29-1
CSVSSRDRGLGGYTF
>NA|TRBJ2-3|TRBD1|TRBV5-4
CASSWTGSTDTQYF
>medium-sized|TRBJ2-5|TRBD2|TRBV29-1
CSVQDLAGGRETQYF
>NA|TRBJ2-1|TRBD2|TRBV12-3/TRBV12-4
CASSIAGEYNEQFF
>many|TRBJ2-3|NA|TRBV20-1
CSAEPPAGTDTQYF
>many|TRBJ1-2|NA|TRBV7-2
CASSEAGTGNYGYTF
>many|TRBJ2-1|NA|TRBV18
CASSQWTSNNEQFF
>medium-sized|TRBJ2-3|TRBD2|TRBV2
CASREGTSGITDTQYF
>many|TRBJ2-5|NA|TRBV7-8
CASSLAQTDQETQYF
>NA|TRBJ2-3|TRBD2|TRBV20-1
CSARRGGSDTQYF
>many|TRBJ2-1|NA|TRBV20-1
CSARDWLASSGNEQFF
>many|TRBJ2-7|TRBD1|TRBV3-1
CASSHPGTGAEQYF
>many|TRBJ2-7|TRBD2|TRBV3-1
CASSRYLLAVPSEQYF
>many|TRBJ2-7|NA|TRBV11-2
CASSLAEGYEQYF
>many|TRBJ1-5|NA|TRBV5-1
CASSLASGTQPQHF
>many|TRBJ2-3|TRBD1|TRBV7-3
CASSLTGTVTDTQYF
>many|TRBJ2-3|NA|TRBV5-1
CASSLGRTYTDTQYF
>few|TRBJ2-1|NA|TRBV7-2
CASKAVRDYEQFF
>many|TRBJ1-1|NA|TRBV7-9
CASSPGQEAFF
>many|TRBJ1-1|NA|TRBV19
CASSMGWNTEAFF
>many|TRBJ2-7|NA|TRBV7-2
CASSLQRVLNEQYF
>many|TRBJ2-1|NA|TRBV4-1
CASSPISSRATGEQFF
>many|TRBJ2-7|NA|TRBV20-1
CSARDAGLGAEQYF
>many|TRBJ2-3|TRBD2|TRBV14
CASSLRLAASTDTQYF
>NA|TRBJ2-6|NA|TRBV19
CASSRGLGDSGANVLTF
>many|TRBJ2-5|TRBD2|TRBV20-1
CSAGAGGRGETQYF
>many|TRBJ2-6|NA|TRBV20-1
CSARTAGANVLTF